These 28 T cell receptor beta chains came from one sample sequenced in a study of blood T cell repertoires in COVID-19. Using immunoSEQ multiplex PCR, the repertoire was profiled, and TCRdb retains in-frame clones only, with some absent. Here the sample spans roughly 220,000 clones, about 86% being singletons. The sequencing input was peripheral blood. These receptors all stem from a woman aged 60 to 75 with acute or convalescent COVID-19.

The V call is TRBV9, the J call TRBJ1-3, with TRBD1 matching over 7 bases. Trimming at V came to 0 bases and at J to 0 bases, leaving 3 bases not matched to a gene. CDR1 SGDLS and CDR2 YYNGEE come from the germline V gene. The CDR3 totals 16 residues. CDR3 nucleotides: TGTGCCAGCAGCGTAGACCCAGGGGGCTCTGGAAACACCATATATTTT. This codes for CASSVDPGGSGNTIYF.

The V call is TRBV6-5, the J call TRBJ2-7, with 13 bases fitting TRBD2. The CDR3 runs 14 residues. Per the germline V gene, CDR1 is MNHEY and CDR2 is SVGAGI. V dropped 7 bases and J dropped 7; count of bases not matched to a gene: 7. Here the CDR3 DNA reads TGTGCCAGCATTGTAAGGACTAGCGGGGGAGAGCAGTACTTC. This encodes CASIVRTSGGEQYF.

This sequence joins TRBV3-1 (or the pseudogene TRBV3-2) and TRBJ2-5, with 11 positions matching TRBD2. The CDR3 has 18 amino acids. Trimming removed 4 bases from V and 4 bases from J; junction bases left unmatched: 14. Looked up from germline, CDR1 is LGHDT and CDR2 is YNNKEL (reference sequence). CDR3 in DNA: TGTGCCAGCAGCCCACGTCCCCGGACTAGCGGGTTGAGAGAGACCCAGTACTTC. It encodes CASSPRPRTSGLRETQYF.

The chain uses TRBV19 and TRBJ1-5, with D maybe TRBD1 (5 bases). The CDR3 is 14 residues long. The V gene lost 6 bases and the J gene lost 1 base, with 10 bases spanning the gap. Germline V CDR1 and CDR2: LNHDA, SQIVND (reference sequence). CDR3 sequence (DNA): TGTGCCAGTAGAACAGGATCCAGCAATCAGCCCCAGCATTTT. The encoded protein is CASRTGSSNQPQHF.

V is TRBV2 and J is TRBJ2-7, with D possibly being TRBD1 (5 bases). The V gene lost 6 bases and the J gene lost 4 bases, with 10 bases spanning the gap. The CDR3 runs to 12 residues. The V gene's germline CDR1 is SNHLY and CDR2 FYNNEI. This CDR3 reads CASRAGLYEQYF. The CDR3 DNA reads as TGTGCCAGCAGAGCAGGGTTATACGAGCAGTACTTC. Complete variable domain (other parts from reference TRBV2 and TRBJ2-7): EPEVTQTPSHQVTQMGQEVILRCVPISNHLYFYWYRQILGQKVEFLVSFYNNEISEKSEIFDDQFSVERPDGSNFTLKIRSTKLEDSAMYFCASRAGLYEQYFGPGTRLTVT.

CDR3 region: CASSFWETEQYF. CDR3 in DNA: TGTGCCAGCAGTTTTTGGGAGACCGAGCAGTACTTC. The chain is built from TRBV12-3 or TRBV12-4 and TRBJ2-7; tentative D call: TRBD2 (5 bases). Trimming took off 3 bases at V and 6 bases at J, with 9 bases between the two ends. The CDR3 consists of 12 residues.

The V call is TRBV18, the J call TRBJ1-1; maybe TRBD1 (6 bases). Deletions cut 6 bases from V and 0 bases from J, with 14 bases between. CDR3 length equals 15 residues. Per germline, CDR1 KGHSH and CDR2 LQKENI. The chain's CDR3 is CASSPRGGMNTEAFF. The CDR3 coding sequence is TGTGCCAGCTCCCCAAGGGGGGGAATGAACACTGAAGCTTTCTTT.

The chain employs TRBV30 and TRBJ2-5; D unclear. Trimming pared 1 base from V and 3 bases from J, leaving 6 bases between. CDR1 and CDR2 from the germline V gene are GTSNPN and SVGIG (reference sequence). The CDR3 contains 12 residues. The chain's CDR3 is CAWSDSEETQYF. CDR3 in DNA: TGTGCCTGGAGTGATTCGGAAGAGACCCAGTACTTC. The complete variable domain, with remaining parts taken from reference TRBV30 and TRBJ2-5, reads SQTIHQWPATLVQPVGSPLSLECTVEGTSNPNLYWYRQAAGRGLQLLFYSVGIGQISSEVPQNLSASRPQDRQFILSSKKLLLSDSGFYLCAWSDSEETQYFGPGTRLLVL.

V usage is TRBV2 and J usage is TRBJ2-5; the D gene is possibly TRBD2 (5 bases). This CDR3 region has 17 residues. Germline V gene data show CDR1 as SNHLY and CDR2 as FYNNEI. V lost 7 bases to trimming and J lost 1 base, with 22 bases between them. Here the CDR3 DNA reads TGTGCCAGCATCCTTTCTCACGTGGAGCGGACCCAAGAGACCCAGTACTTC. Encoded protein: CASILSHVERTQETQYF.

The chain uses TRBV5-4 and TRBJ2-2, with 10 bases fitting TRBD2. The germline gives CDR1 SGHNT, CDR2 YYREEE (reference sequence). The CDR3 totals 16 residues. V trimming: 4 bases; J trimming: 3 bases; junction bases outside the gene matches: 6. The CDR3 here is CASSLSGGADTGELFF. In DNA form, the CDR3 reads TGTGCCAGCAGCCTCAGCGGGGGGGCGGACACCGGGGAGCTGTTTTTT.

CDR3 residues: CASSLFFRDRGLAKNIQYF. As DNA, the CDR3 is TGTGCCAGCAGTTTATTTTTTCGGGACAGGGGATTAGCCAAAAACATTCAGTACTTC. V usage is TRBV27 and J usage is TRBJ2-4, with 10 bases aligning to TRBD1. CDR3 length: 19 amino acids. V was clipped by 1 base and J by 0 bases; unmatched bases: 9. Germline loops: CDR1 MNHEY, CDR2 SMNVEV (reference sequence).

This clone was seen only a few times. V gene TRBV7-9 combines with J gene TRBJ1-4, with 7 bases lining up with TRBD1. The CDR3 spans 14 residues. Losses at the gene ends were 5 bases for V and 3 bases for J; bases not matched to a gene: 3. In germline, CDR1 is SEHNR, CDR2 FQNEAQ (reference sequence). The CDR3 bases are TGTGCCAGCAGCCAGGGGACAGCTAATGAAAAACTGTTTTTT. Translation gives CASSQGTANEKLFF.

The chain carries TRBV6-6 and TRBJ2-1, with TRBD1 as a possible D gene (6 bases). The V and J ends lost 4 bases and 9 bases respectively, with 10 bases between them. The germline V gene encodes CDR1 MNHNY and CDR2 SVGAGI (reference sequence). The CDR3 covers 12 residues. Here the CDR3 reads CASSSQGFEQFF. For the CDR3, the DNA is TGTGCCAGCAGTTCCCAGGGGTTTGAGCAGTTCTTC.

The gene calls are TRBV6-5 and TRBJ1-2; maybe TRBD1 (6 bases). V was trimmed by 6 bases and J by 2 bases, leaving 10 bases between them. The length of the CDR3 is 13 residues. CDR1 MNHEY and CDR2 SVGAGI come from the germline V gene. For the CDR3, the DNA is TGTGCCAGCAGACAAGGACAGAACTATGGCTACACCTTC. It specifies CASRQGQNYGYTF.

This chain's CDR3 is CASSQDPLSTGAYEQYF. The DNA of the CDR3 is TGCGCCAGCAGCCAAGATCCGCTTTCCACAGGGGCCTACGAGCAGTACTTC. The rearrangement links TRBV4-1 to TRBJ2-7; 7 bases line up with TRBD1. The V gene's germline CDR1 is MGHRA and CDR2 YSYEKL. The V gene end was trimmed by 0 bases and the J gene end by 2 bases; junction bases not matched to a gene: 10. The CDR3 extends over 17 amino acids.

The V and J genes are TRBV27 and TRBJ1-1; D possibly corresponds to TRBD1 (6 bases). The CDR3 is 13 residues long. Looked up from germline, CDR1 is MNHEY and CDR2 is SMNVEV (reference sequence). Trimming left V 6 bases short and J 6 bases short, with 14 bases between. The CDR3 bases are TGTGCCAGCAGGATCGACAGGCTGGCTGAAGCTTTCTTT. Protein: CASRIDRLAEAFF.

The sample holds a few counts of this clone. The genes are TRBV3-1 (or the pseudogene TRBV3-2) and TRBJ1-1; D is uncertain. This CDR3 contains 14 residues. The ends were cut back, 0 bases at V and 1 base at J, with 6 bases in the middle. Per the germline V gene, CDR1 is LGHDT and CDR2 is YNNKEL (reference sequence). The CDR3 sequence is CASSQDLSNTEAFF. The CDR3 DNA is TGTGCCAGCAGCCAAGACTTATCGAACACTGAAGCTTTCTTT.

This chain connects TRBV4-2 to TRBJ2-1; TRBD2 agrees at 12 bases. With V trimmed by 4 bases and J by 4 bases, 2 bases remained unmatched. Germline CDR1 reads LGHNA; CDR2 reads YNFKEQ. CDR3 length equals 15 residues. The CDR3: CASSPGLAGYNEQFF. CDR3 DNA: TGTGCCAGCAGCCCCGGACTAGCGGGGTACAATGAGCAGTTCTTC.

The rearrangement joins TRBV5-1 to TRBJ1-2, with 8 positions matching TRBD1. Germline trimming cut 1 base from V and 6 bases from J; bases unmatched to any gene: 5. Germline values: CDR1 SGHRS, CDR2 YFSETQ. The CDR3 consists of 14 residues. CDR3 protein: CASSLTGGFNGYTF. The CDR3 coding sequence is TGCGCCAGCAGCTTGACAGGGGGTTTTAATGGCTACACCTTC.

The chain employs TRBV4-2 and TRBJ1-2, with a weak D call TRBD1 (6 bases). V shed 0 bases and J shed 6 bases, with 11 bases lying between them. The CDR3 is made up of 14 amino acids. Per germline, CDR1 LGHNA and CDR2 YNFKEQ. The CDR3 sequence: CASSQDQTGHGYTF. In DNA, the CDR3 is TGTGCCAGCAGCCAAGATCAAACAGGGCATGGCTACACCTTC.

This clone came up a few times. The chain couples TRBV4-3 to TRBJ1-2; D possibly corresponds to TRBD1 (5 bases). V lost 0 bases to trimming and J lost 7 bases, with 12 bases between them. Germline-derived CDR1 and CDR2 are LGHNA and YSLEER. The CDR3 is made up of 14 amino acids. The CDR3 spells CASSQDRGFGGYTF. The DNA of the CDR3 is TGCGCCAGCAGCCAAGACCGGGGGTTTGGTGGCTACACCTTC.

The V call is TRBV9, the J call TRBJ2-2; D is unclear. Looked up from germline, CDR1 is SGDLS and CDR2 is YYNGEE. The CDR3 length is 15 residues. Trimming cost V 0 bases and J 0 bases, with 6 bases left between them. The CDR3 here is CASSVEHANTGELFF. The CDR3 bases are TGTGCCAGCAGCGTAGAACATGCGAACACCGGGGAGCTGTTTTTT.

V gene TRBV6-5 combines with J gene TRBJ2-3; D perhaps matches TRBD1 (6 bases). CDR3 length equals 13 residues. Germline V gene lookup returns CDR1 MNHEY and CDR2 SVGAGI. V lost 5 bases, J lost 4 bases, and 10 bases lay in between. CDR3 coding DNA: TGTGCCAGCAGTATAACAGGGTCAGATACGCAGTATTTT. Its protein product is CASSITGSDTQYF.

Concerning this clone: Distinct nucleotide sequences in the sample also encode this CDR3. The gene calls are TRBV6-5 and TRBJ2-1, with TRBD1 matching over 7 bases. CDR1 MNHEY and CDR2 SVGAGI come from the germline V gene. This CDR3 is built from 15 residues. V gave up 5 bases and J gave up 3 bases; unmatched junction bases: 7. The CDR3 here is CASSRDRVSYNEQFF. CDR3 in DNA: TGTGCCAGCAGTCGAGACAGGGTGAGCTACAATGAGCAGTTCTTC.

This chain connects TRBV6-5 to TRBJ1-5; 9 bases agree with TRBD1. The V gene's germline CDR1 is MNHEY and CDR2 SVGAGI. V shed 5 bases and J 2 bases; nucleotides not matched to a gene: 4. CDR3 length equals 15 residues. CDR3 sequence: CASSTRDRGNQPQHF. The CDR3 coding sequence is TGTGCCAGCAGTACACGGGACAGGGGCAATCAGCCCCAGCATTTT.

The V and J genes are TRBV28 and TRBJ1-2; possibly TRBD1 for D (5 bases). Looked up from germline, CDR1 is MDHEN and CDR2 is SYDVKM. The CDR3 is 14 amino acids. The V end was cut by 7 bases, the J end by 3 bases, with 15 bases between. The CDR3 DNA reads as TGTGCCAGCAAGACACCAGGGAGGGACTATGGCTACACCTTC. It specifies CASKTPGRDYGYTF.

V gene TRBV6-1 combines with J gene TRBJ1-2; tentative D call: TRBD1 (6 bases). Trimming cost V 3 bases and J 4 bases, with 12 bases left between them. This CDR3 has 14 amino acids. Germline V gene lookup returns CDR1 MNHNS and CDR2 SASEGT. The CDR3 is CASSDLRGSYGYTF. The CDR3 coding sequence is TGTGCCAGCAGTGATCTCAGGGGCAGCTATGGCTACACCTTC.

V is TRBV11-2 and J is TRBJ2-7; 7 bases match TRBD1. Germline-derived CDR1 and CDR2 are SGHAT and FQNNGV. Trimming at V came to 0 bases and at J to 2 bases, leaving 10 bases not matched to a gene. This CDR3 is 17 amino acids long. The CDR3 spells CASSLESQGVFTYEQYF. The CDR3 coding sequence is TGTGCCAGCAGCTTAGAATCCCAGGGGGTCTTTACCTACGAGCAGTACTTC.